This TCR beta chain emerged from a study of vaccination effects on CD4 cells after COVID-19. Generated by immunoSEQ multiplex PCR, the TCRdb table keeps only in-frame clones and is missing some. The sample has more than 45,000 clones, over 65% seen once. This clone was counted only a few times. Its antigen is not identified. Investigators separated out CD4+ T cells once 9 to 11 days of culture had passed. Sequences were derived from CD4+ T cells from PBMCs cultured without peptide, sampled before COVID-19 vaccination. The receptor's source is a human donor who received a COVID-19 vaccine.

The CDR3 bases are TGCGCCAGCAGCTTGGAGGCAGGGGGCCTCACTGAAGCTTTCTTT. Its translation is CASSLEAGGLTEAFF. This sequence joins TRBV5-1 and TRBJ1-1; TRBD1 aligns across 8 bases. J gave up 4 bases and V 0 bases, and 5 bases lay outside the gene matches. CDR1 SGHRS and CDR2 YFSETQ come from the germline V gene. The CDR3 is 15 amino acids. Full variable domain (rest looked up from reference TRBV5-1 and TRBJ1-1): KAGVTQTPRYLIKTRGQQVTLSCSPISGHRSVSWYQQTPGQGLQFLFEYFSETQRNKGNFPGRFSGRQFSNSRSEMNVSTLELGDSALYLCASSLEAGGLTEAFFGQGTRLTVV.